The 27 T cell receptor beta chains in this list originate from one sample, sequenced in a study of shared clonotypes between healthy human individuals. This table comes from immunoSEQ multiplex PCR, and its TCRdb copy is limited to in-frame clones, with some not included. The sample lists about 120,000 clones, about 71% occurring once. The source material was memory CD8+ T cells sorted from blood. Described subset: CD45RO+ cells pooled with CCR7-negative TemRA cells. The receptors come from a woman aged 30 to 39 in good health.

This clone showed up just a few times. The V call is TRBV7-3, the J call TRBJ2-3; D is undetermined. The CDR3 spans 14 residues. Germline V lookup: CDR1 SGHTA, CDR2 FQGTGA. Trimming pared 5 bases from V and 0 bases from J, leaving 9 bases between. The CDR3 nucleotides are TGTGCCAGCAGCCCGACCTCTAGCACAGATACGCAGTATTTT. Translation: CASSPTSSTDTQYF.

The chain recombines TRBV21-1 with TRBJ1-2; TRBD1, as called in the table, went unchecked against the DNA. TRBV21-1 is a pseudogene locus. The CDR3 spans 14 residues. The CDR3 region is CASSKDREDYGYTF. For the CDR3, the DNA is TGTGCCAGCAGCAAGGACAGGGAGGACTATGGCTACACCTTC.

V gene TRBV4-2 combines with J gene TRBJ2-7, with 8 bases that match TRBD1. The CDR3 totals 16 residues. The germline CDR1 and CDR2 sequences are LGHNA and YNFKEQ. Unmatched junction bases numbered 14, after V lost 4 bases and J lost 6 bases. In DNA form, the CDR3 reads TGTGCCAGCAGCCCACGAACCGGGACAGGCTTCTCCGAGCAGTACTTC. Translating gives CASSPRTGTGFSEQYF.

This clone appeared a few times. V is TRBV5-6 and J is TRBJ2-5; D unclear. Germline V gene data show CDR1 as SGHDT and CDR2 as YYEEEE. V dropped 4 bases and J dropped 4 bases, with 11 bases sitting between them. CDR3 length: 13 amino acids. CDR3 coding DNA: TGTGCCAGCAGCGGGTGGGGTGCAGAGACCCAGTACTTC. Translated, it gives CASSGWGAETQYF.

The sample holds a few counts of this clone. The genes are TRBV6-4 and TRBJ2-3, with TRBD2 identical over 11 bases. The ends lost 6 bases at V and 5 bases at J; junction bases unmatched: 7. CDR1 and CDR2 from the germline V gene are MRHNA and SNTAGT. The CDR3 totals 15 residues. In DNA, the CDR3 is TGTGCCAGCAGCCAACTAGCGGGAGAGGGAGATACGCAGTATTTT. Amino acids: CASSQLAGEGDTQYF.

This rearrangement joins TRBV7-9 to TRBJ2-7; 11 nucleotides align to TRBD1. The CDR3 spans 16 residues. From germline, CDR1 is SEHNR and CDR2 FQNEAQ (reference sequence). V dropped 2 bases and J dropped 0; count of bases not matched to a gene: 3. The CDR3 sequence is CASSLLGTGGSYEQYF. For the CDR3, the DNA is TGTGCCAGCAGCTTATTAGGGACAGGGGGCTCCTACGAGCAGTACTTC.

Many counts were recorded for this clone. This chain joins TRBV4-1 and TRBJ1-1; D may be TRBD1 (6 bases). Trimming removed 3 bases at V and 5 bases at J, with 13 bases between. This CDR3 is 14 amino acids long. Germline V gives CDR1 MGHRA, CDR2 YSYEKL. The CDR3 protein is CASSHPGGRTEAFF. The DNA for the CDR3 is TGCGCCAGCAGCCATCCTGGGGGCAGGACTGAAGCTTTCTTT.

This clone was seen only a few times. The CDR3 sequence is CASRPDRGNTGELFF. The CDR3 nucleotides read TGTGCCAGCAGACCGGACAGGGGAAACACCGGGGAGCTGTTTTTT. The rearrangement uses TRBV6-1 and TRBJ2-2; 9 bases fit TRBD1. V dropped 6 bases and J dropped 2; count of bases not matched to a gene: 4. The CDR3 is 15 amino acids. Germline-derived CDR1 and CDR2 are MNHNS and SASEGT.

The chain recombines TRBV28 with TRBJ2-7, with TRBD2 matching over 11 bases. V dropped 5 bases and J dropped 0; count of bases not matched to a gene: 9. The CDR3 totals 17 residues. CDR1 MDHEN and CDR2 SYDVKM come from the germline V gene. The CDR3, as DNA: TGTGCCAGCAGTATCCCACTAGCGGGAGCCACCTCCTACGAGCAGTACTTC. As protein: CASSIPLAGATSYEQYF.

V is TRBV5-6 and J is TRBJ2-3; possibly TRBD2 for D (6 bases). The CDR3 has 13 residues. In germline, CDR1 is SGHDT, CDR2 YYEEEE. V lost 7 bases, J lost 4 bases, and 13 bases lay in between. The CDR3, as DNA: TGTGCCAGCTCAACGGGAGCAGCAGATACGCAGTATTTT. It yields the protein CASSTGAADTQYF. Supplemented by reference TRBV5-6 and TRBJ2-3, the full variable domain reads DAGVTQSPTHLIKTRGQQVTLRCSPKSGHDTVSWYQQALGQGPQFIFQYYEEEERQRGNFPDRFSGHQFPNYSSELNVNALLLGDSALYLCASSTGAADTQYFGPGTRLTVL.

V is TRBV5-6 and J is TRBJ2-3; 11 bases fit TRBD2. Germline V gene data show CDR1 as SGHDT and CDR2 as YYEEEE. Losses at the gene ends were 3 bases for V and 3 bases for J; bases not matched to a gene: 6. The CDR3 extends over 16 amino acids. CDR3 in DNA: TGTGCCAGCAGCTGGGGACTAGCGGAGGGAACAGATACGCAGTATTTT. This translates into CASSWGLAEGTDTQYF.

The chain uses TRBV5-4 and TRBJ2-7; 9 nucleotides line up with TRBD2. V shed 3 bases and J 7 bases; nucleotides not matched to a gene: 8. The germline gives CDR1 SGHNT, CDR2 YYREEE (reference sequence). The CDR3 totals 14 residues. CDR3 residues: CASSSQGSGREQYF. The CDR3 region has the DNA TGTGCCAGCAGCTCCCAGGGTAGCGGGAGAGAGCAGTACTTC.

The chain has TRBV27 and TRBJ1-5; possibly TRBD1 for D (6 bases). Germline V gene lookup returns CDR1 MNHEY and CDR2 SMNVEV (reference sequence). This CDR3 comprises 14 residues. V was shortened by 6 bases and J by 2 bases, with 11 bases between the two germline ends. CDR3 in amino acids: CASRDRQGNQPQHF. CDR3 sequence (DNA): TGTGCCAGCAGGGATCGACAGGGCAATCAGCCCCAGCATTTT.

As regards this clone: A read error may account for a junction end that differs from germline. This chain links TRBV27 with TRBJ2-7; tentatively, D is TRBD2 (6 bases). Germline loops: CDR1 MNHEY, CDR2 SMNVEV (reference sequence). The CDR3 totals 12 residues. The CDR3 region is CASSGGSYEQHF. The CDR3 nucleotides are TGTGCCAGCAGCGGGGGTTCCTACGAGCAGCACTTC.

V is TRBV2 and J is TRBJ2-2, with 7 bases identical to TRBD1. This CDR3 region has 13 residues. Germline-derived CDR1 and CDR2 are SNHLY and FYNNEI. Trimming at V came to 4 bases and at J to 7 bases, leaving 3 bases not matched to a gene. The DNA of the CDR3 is TGTGCCAGCAGTGGAGGGGACAGCGGGGAGCTGTTTTTT. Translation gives CASSGGDSGELFF.

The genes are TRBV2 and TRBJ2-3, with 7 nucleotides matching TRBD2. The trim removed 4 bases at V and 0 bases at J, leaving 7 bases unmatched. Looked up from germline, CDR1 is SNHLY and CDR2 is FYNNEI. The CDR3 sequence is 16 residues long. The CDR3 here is CASSGDYGPSTDTQYF. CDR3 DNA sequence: TGTGCCAGCAGTGGGGACTACGGCCCCAGCACAGATACGCAGTATTTT.

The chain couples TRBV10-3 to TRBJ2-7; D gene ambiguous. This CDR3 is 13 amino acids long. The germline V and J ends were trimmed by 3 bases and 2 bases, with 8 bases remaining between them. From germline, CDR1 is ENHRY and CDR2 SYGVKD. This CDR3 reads CAISDSSAYEQYF. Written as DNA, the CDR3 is TGTGCCATCAGTGACAGCTCGGCCTACGAGCAGTACTTC.

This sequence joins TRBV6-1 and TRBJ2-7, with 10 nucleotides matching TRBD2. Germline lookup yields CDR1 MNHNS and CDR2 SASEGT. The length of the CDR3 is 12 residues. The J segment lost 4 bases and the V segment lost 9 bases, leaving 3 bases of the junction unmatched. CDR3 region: CASGLAAYEQYF. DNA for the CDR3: TGTGCCAGTGGACTAGCGGCATACGAGCAGTACTTC.

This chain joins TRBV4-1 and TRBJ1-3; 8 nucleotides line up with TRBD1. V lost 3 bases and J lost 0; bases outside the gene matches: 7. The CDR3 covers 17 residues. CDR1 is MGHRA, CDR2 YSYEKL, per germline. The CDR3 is CASSQPGTGLSGNTIYF. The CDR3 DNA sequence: TGCGCCAGCAGCCAGCCCGGGACAGGTCTCTCTGGAAACACCATATATTTT.

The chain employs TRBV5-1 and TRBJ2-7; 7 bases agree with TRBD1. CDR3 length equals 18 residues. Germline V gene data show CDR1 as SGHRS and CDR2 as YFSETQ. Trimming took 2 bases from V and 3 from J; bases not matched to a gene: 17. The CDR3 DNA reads TGCGCCAGCAGCTTTTTCTGGGGGTTGACAGGGAAAGACTACGAGCAGTACTTC. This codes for CASSFFWGLTGKDYEQYF.

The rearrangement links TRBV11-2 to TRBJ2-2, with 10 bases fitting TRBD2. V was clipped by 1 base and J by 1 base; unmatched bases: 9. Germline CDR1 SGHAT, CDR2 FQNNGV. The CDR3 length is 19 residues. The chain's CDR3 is CASSLGLAGPLWNTGELFF. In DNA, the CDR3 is TGTGCCAGCAGCTTAGGACTAGCGGGCCCCCTTTGGAACACCGGGGAGCTGTTTTTT.

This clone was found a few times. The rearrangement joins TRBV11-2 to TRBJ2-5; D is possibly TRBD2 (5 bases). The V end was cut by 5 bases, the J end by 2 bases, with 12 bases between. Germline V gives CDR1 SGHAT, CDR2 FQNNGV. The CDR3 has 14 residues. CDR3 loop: CASSPSPGQETQYF. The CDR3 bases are TGTGCCAGCAGCCCATCCCCGGGGCAAGAGACCCAGTACTTC.

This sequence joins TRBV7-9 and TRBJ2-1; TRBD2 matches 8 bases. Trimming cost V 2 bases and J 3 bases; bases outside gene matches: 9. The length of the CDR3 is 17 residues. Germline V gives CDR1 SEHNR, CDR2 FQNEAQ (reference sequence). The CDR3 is CASSLWTTGTSYNEQFF. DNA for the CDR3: TGTGCCAGCAGCTTATGGACCACAGGGACTAGCTACAATGAGCAGTTCTTC.

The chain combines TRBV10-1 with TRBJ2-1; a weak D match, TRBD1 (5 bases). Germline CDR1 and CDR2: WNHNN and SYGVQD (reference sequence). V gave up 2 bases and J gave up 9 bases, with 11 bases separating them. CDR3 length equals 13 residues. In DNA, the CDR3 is TGCGCCAGCAGTGAGACCCGTCAGGGTGAGCAGTTCTTC. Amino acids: CASSETRQGEQFF.

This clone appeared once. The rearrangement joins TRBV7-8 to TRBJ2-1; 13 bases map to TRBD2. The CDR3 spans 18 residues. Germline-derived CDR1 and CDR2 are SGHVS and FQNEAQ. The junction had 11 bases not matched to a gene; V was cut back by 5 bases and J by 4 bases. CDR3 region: CASSLGTSGTPLYNEQFF. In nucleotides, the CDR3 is TGTGCCAGCAGCCTTGGGACTAGCGGGACACCCTTATACAATGAGCAGTTCTTC.

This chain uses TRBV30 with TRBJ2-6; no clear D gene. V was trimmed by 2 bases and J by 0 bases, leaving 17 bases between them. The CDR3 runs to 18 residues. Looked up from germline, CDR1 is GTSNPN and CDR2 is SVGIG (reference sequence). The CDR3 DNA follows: TGTGCCTGGAGTCTGCTCCGCGTTTCCAACTCTGGGGCCAACGTCCTGACTTTC. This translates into CAWSLLRVSNSGANVLTF.

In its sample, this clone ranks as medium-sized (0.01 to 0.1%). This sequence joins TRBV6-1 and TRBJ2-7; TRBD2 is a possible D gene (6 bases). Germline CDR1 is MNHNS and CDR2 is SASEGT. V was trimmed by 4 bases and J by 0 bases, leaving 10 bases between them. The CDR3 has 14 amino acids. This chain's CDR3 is CASSVGTDSYEQYF. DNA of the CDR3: TGTGCCAGCAGTGTTGGGACTGACTCCTACGAGCAGTACTTC.